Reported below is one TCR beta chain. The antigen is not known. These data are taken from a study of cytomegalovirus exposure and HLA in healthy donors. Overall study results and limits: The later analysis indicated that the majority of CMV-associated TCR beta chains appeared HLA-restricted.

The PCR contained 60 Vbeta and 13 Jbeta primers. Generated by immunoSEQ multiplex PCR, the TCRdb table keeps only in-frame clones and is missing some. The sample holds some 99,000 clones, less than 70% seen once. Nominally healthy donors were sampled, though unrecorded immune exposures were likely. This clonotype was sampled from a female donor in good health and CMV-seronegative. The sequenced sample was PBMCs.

The CDR3: CASSRDADRAYEQYF. The CDR3 nucleotides read TGTGCCAGCTCACGGGACGCGGACAGGGCCTACGAGCAGTACTTC. V usage is TRBV18 and J usage is TRBJ2-7; 8 bases map to TRBD1. CDR3 length equals 15 residues. The germline V gene encodes CDR1 KGHSH and CDR2 LQKENI. V shed 4 bases and J 2 bases; nucleotides not matched to a gene: 7.